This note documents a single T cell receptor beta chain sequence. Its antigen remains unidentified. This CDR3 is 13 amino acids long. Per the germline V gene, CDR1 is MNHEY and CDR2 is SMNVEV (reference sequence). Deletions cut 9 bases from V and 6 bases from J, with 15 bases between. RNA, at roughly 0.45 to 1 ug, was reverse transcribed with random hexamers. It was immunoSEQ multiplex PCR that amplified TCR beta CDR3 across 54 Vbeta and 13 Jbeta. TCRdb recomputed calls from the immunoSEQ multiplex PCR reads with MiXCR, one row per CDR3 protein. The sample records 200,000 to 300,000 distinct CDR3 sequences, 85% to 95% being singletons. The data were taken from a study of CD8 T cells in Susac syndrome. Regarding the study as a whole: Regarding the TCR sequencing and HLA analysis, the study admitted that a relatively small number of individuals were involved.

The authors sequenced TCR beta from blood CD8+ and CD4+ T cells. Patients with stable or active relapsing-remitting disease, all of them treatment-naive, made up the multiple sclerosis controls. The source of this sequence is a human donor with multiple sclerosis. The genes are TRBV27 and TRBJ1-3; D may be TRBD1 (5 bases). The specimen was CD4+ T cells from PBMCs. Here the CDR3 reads CASSRDGENTIYF. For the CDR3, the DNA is TGTGCCAGTTCGCGGGACGGCGAAAACACCATATATTTT.